The present T cell receptor beta chain was sequenced within a study of shared clonotypes between healthy human individuals. In the study overall: Each donor contributed plates that comprised three CD4 naive, three CD4 memory, two CD8 naive and one CD8 memory.

The data were produced by immunoSEQ multiplex PCR, yet TCRdb's version contains in-frame clones alone and is incomplete. Counted here are about 2.1 million clones, 90% to 95% occurring once; the ten biggest clones make up about 1.7%. The study's findings and limits: In general, naive subsets displayed greater estimated richness than memory subsets did.

The germline gives CDR1 SGDLS, CDR2 YYNGEE. After removal of 0 bases from V and 5 bases from J, the junction contained 14 bases not matched to a gene. This CDR3 is 17 amino acids long. This clone was recorded only once. No antigen is known for it. Naive CD8 cells were CD45RO-negative, positively selected for CCR7, excluding terminally differentiated effector memory CD45RA+ cells. The sequenced sample was naive CD8+ T cells from PBMCs. The sequence was collected from a man aged 18-30 years in good health. Some clones in this sample may be carry-over from other donors' samples. The gene calls are TRBV9 and TRBJ2-7; 7 nucleotides line up with TRBD2. In nucleotides, the CDR3 is TGTGCCAGCAGCGTAGCTGGTGGCGGGAGACTAGTTGACGAGCAGTACTTC. It codes for CASSVAGGGRLVDEQYF.